What follows describes a single TCR beta chain. Its target is not known. The authors ran a second PCR of about 6 to 11 cycles using a sample-barcoded 5' primer and a J-beta primer mix. With 12 random nucleotides, a template-switch adaptor tagged each individual cDNA molecule. TCRdb recomputed calls from the 5' RACE reads with MiXCR, one row per CDR3 protein. In the table there are about 940,000 distinct CDR3 sequences, roughly 48% of which are singletons. The data belong to a study of blood T cells in healthy people across ages. General study findings and limits: Per million T cells, TCR beta diversity dropped about linearly as age rose.

V lost 0 bases to trimming and J lost 13 bases; unmatched junction nucleotides: 10. The CDR3 sequence is 15 residues long. Germline lookup yields CDR1 MNHNY and CDR2 SVGAGI (reference sequence). This clonotype was sampled from a man aged 25 to 40 in good health. V is TRBV6-6 and J is TRBJ2-4, with TRBD1 matching 9 bases. The sequenced material came from blood. The CDR3, as DNA: TGTGCCAGCAGTTACTCAAGACAGGGGGTAGGAAAGCAGTACTTC. This gives the protein CASSYSRQGVGKQYF.